One and the same sample provided the 26 T cell receptor beta chains below, sequenced in a study of cytomegalovirus exposure and HLA in healthy donors. With 60 Vbeta and 13 Jbeta primers, the PCR was carried out. Assay: immunoSEQ multiplex PCR; the TCRdb copy retains only in-frame clones and omits some. This table holds under 250,000 clones, approximately 82% found once. The sample comprised PBMCs. These receptors were taken from a man between 18 and 29 years old in good health and CMV-seronegative.

The chain joins TRBV7-3 to TRBJ2-7, with 8 bases aligning to TRBD2. Losses at the gene ends were 5 bases for V and 2 bases for J; bases not matched to a gene: 8. The CDR3 covers 15 residues. CDR1 is SGHTA and CDR2 is FQGTGA in the germline V gene. The CDR3 sequence: CASSPGGAGAYEQYF. The CDR3 DNA reads as TGTGCCAGCAGCCCCGGAGGAGCGGGGGCCTACGAGCAGTACTTC.

The chain joins TRBV10-3 to TRBJ1-2; 10 bases match TRBD1. CDR3 length equals 14 residues. V was clipped by 11 bases and J by 3 bases; unmatched bases: 9. Germline V gene lookup returns CDR1 ENHRY and CDR2 SYGVKD. CDR3 in amino acids: CASDDRGQYYGYTF. In nucleotides, the CDR3 is TGTGCCTCTGATGACAGGGGGCAATACTATGGCTACACCTTC.

The CDR3 DNA is TGTGCCAGCAGCCCCGGGTTAGCGGGAGTGGCTGAGCAGTTCTTC. This gives the protein CASSPGLAGVAEQFF. This sequence joins TRBV11-3 and TRBJ2-1, with 9 nucleotides matching TRBD2. This CDR3 contains 15 residues. Germline V gene lookup returns CDR1 SGHNT and CDR2 YENEEA. The J segment lost 9 bases and the V segment lost 5 bases, leaving 11 bases of the junction unmatched.

The chain uses TRBV6-6 and TRBJ2-1; the D gene is possibly TRBD2 (6 bases). The CDR3 runs 12 residues. The germline V and J ends were trimmed by 4 bases and 10 bases, with 11 bases remaining between them. Looked up from germline, CDR1 is MNHNY and CDR2 is SVGAGI (reference sequence). Here the CDR3 DNA reads TGTGCCAGCAGTTTTCTAGGGAGGGAGCAGTTCTTC. It specifies CASSFLGREQFF.

This chain uses TRBV19 with TRBJ1-2; TRBD1 might be the D (6 bases). Deletions cut 8 bases from V and 3 bases from J, with 10 bases between. Germline V gives CDR1 LNHDA, CDR2 SQIVND (reference sequence). This CDR3 is 12 amino acids long. As DNA, the CDR3 is TGTGCCAGTGCAGACAGGTACTATGGCTACACCTTC. This gives the protein CASADRYYGYTF.

The CDR3 DNA reads TGTGCCAGCAGCTTTCCAGGTACCTACAATGAGCAGTTCTTC. This translates into CASSFPGTYNEQFF. The chain is built from TRBV5-6 and TRBJ2-1; D gene unclear. Trimming stripped 2 bases from V and 2 bases from J, with 8 bases between. The germline V gene encodes CDR1 SGHDT and CDR2 YYEEEE. This CDR3 has 14 residues.

In DNA, the CDR3 is TGTGCCAGCAGTCTCGGACAGGCCCCGTATAGCAATCAGCCCCAGCATTTT. This translates into CASSLGQAPYSNQPQHF. The chain combines TRBV28 with TRBJ1-5, with 7 bases identical to TRBD1. This CDR3 contains 17 residues. The junction had 10 bases not matched to a gene; V was cut back by 5 bases and J by 0 bases. Germline values: CDR1 MDHEN, CDR2 SYDVKM. The full variable domain, completed using reference TRBV28 and TRBJ1-5, is DVKVTQSSRYLVKRTGEKVFLECVQDMDHENMFWYRQDPGLGLRLIYFSYDVKMKEKGDIPEGYSVSREKKERFSLILESASTNQTSMYLCASSLGQAPYSNQPQHFGDGTRLSIL.

This clone was seen only once. J is TRBJ1-2 and V is TRBV5-1; 12 bases are a match to TRBD1. J was trimmed by 5 bases and V by 4 bases; bases with no gene match: 12. The CDR3 covers 17 residues. Germline V gene data show CDR1 as SGHRS and CDR2 as YFSETQ. The CDR3 DNA reads as TGCGCCAGCAGCCCTCGTGGGACAGGGGGCTTACTGTATGGCTACACCTTC. This gives the protein CASSPRGTGGLLYGYTF.

The V and J genes are TRBV6-5 and TRBJ2-7; 11 nucleotides line up with TRBD2. V lost 6 bases, J lost 2 bases, and 6 bases stayed unmatched. Germline V gene lookup returns CDR1 MNHEY and CDR2 SVGAGI. The CDR3 runs to 15 residues. The CDR3 protein is CASSLGLAVPYEQYF. In DNA form, the CDR3 reads TGTGCCAGCAGCCTGGGACTAGCGGTACCCTACGAGCAGTACTTC.

This clone came up once. Other nucleotide sequences in the sample specify the same CDR3. The rearrangement links TRBV28 to TRBJ2-2; tentatively, D is TRBD2 (6 bases). The CDR3 length is 15 residues. The germline V gene has CDR1 MDHEN and CDR2 SYDVKM. The ends were cut back, 1 base at V and 5 bases at J, with 11 bases in the middle. Here the CDR3 DNA reads TGTGCCAGCAGTTTATCGGGGACTCGGACCGGGGAGCTGTTTTTT. This translates into CASSLSGTRTGELFF.

This sequence joins TRBV6-1 and TRBJ2-7, with no clear D. The CDR3 runs 12 residues. From germline, CDR1 is MNHNS and CDR2 SASEGT. Trimming removed 2 bases at V and 4 bases at J, with 6 bases between. The CDR3 sequence is CASSEWSYEQYF. Here the CDR3 DNA reads TGTGCCAGCAGTGAATGGAGTTACGAGCAGTACTTC.

The chain is built from TRBV5-6 and TRBJ1-4; TRBD1 aligns across 7 bases. Germline CDR1 is SGHDT and CDR2 is YYEEEE. This CDR3 is 14 amino acids long. The J segment lost 6 bases and the V segment lost 4 bases, leaving 6 bases of the junction unmatched. The CDR3 loop reads CASSARGLDEKLFF. As DNA, the CDR3 is TGTGCCAGCAGCGCTAGGGGGCTTGATGAAAAACTGTTTTTT. The entire variable domain, with the rest obtained from reference TRBV5-6 and TRBJ1-4, is as follows: DAGVTQSPTHLIKTRGQQVTLRCSPKSGHDTVSWYQQALGQGPQFIFQYYEEEERQRGNFPDRFSGHQFPNYSSELNVNALLLGDSALYLCASSARGLDEKLFFGSGTQLSVL.

This sequence joins TRBV9 and TRBJ2-3; 8 positions agree with TRBD2. Trimming at V came to 0 bases and at J to 5 bases, leaving 8 bases not matched to a gene. The CDR3 spans 16 residues. Germline V gene lookup returns CDR1 SGDLS and CDR2 YYNGEE. CDR3 region: CASSVGGAGGQDTQYF. CDR3 coding DNA: TGTGCCAGCAGCGTAGGTGGGGCGGGAGGTCAAGATACGCAGTATTTT. Full variable domain (remainder filled in from reference TRBV9 and TRBJ2-3): DSGVTQTPKHLITATGQRVTLRCSPRSGDLSVYWYQQSLDQGLQFLIQYYNGEERAKGNILERFSAQQFPDLHSELNLSSLELGDSALYFCASSVGGAGGQDTQYFGPGTRLTVL.

This clone was seen a handful of times. The chain is built from TRBV6-5 and TRBJ2-1, with no clear D. The V gene lost 5 bases and the J gene lost 6 bases, with 8 bases spanning the gap. Looked up from germline, CDR1 is MNHEY and CDR2 is SVGAGI. The length of the CDR3 is 12 residues. The CDR3 sequence: CASSKRGNEQFF. In DNA form, the CDR3 reads TGTGCCAGCAGTAAACGCGGCAATGAGCAGTTCTTC.

This clone has only a few counts. This chain joins TRBV14 and TRBJ2-3, with 8 bases aligning to TRBD2. J gave up 6 bases and V 0 bases, and 14 bases lay outside the gene matches. The V gene's germline CDR1 is SGHDN and CDR2 FVKESK. CDR3 length: 18 amino acids. CDR3 DNA: TGTGCCAGCAGCCAAGAGTGGAGAGGGAGCGGGAGCGTGGATACGCAGTATTTT. Amino acids: CASSQEWRGSGSVDTQYF.

This chain uses TRBV7-9 with TRBJ2-5; 12 nucleotides line up with TRBD1. The J segment lost 4 bases and the V segment lost 5 bases, leaving 8 bases of the junction unmatched. CDR1 is SEHNR and CDR2 is FQNEAQ in the germline V gene (reference sequence). The length of the CDR3 is 16 residues. CDR3 sequence: CASSMGQGARGETQYF. DNA of the CDR3: TGTGCCAGCAGCATGGGACAGGGGGCGCGAGGAGAGACCCAGTACTTC.

The V and J genes are TRBV19 and TRBJ2-1, with TRBD1 matching over 11 bases. Trimming at V came to 3 bases and at J to 1 base, leaving 11 bases not matched to a gene. Germline V lookup: CDR1 LNHDA, CDR2 SQIVND (reference sequence). The CDR3 is made up of 19 amino acids. CDR3: CASSMGTGGLAASYNEQFF. The CDR3 bases are TGTGCCAGTAGTATGGGGACAGGGGGTCTAGCGGCTTCCTACAATGAGCAGTTCTTC.

The chain is built from TRBV5-1 and TRBJ2-7; TRBD1 is a possible D gene (5 bases). CDR3 length equals 16 residues. V was clipped by 4 bases and J by 0 bases, with 17 bases between them. CDR1 SGHRS and CDR2 YFSETQ come from the germline V gene. The CDR3 nucleotides read TGCGCCAGCAGCCCCGAGGCAGGGCTCCTCTCCTACGAGCAGTACTTC. Its translation is CASSPEAGLLSYEQYF.

This chain joins TRBV5-1 and TRBJ2-3; D is unclear. V was cut by 3 bases and J by 2 bases, with 4 bases left in between. Per germline, CDR1 SGHRS and CDR2 YFSETQ. The CDR3 consists of 12 residues. This CDR3 reads CASSSVTDTQYF. CDR3 DNA: TGCGCCAGCAGCTCCGTCACAGATACGCAGTATTTT.

The chain uses TRBV7-9 and TRBJ2-5; 7 bases agree with TRBD2. With V trimmed by 3 bases and J by 3 bases, 1 base remained unmatched. The CDR3 consists of 13 residues. CDR1 SEHNR and CDR2 FQNEAQ come from the germline V gene (reference sequence). CDR3 region: CASSFLAEETQYF. As DNA, the CDR3 is TGTGCCAGCAGCTTCCTAGCGGAAGAGACCCAGTACTTC.

V is TRBV7-6 and J is TRBJ2-1, with TRBD2 as a possible D gene (6 bases). The CDR3 runs 13 residues. Trimming pared 6 bases from V and 7 bases from J, leaving 13 bases between. CDR1 and CDR2 (germline): SGHVS, FNYEAQ. CDR3 protein: CASSSGSVNEQFF. In nucleotides, the CDR3 is TGTGCCAGCAGTTCCGGGAGCGTTAATGAGCAGTTCTTC.

The chain carries TRBV6-1 and TRBJ1-1, with a possible D match to TRBD1 (5 bases). Trimming took 2 bases from V and 10 from J, leaving 11 bases between them. The CDR3 has 12 residues. Germline V gene data show CDR1 as MNHNS and CDR2 as SASEGT. The CDR3 loop is CASSERGGPAFF. CDR3 nucleotide sequence: TGTGCCAGCAGTGAACGCGGGGGTCCAGCTTTCTTT.

The rearrangement links TRBV7-9 to TRBJ1-2; TRBD1 agrees at 7 bases. This CDR3 is 11 amino acids long. Germline CDR1 reads SEHNR; CDR2 reads FQNEAQ (reference sequence). CDR3 sequence reads: CVPDRNYGYTF. The CDR3, as DNA: TGTGTCCCGGACAGGAACTATGGCTACACCTTC.

The chain uses TRBV6-1 and TRBJ1-1; TRBD1 might be the D (5 bases). The length of the CDR3 is 13 residues. Germline V CDR1 and CDR2: MNHNS, SASEGT. The V end was cut by 2 bases, the J end by 2 bases, with 6 bases between. CDR3 nucleotides: TGTGCCAGCAGTGAACAGGGTAACACTGAAGCTTTCTTT. Protein sequence: CASSEQGNTEAFF.

Concerning this clone: Compared with germline, one end of the junction differs, possibly owing to a read error. The CDR3 loop reads CAGSYDRVGEQYF. In DNA, the CDR3 is TGTGCCGGCAGTTACGACAGGGTGGGGGAGCAGTACTTC. This chain connects TRBV5-6 to TRBJ2-7; 7 bases match TRBD1. CDR1 and CDR2 (germline): SGHDT, YYEEEE. The CDR3 totals 13 residues. Supplemented by reference TRBV5-6 and TRBJ2-7, the full variable domain reads DAGVTQSPTHLIKTRGQQVTLRCSPKSGHDTVSWYQQALGQGPQFIFQYYEEEERQRGNFPDRFSGHQFPNYSSELNVNALLLGDSALYLCAGSYDRVGEQYFGPGTRLTVT.

This clone was seen once. The V call is TRBV28, the J call TRBJ1-2; D remains ambiguous. Germline CDR1 MDHEN, CDR2 SYDVKM. V was clipped by 5 bases and J by 1 base, with 8 bases between them. The CDR3 is 13 residues long. CDR3 residues: CASSPRHNYGYTF. CDR3 bases: TGTGCCAGCAGTCCCCGACATAACTATGGCTACACCTTC.